This is a list of T cell receptor beta chains from one sample in a study of cytomegalovirus exposure and HLA in healthy donors. Sequenced by immunoSEQ multiplex PCR; TCRdb stores in-frame clones only, minus some. The sample holds 150,000 to 200,000 clones, 75% to 80% seen once. Sequenced input: PBMCs. These receptors originate from a woman in her forties or fifties in good health and CMV-seropositive. CDR3s include the opening cysteine and the closing phenylalanine or tryptophan. The D gene is left open where the match is weak. Where a row states a size, it is once, few, many or the class of an expanded clone; other rows omit it.

v_call	clone_size	d_call	j_call	cdr3_nt	cdr3_aa
TRBV7-9	-	-	TRBJ1-1	TGTGCCAGCAGCTTAGGAACAGTGAACACTGAAGCTTTCTTT	CASSLGTVNTEAFF
TRBV11-2	few	-	TRBJ2-7	TGTGCCAGCAGCCCGTTGACAGGGACTGGGGACGAGCAGTACTTC	CASSPLTGTGDEQYF
TRBV11-2	-	-	TRBJ1-2	TGTGCCAGCAGCTTAGACTCGGACACAGCTGGCTACACCTTC	CASSLDSDTAGYTF
TRBV5-1	once	TRBD1	TRBJ2-7	TGCGCCAGCAGCTGGGACAGGGGGGAGCGAGACATCTACTACGAGCAGTACTTC	CASSWDRGERDIYYEQYF
TRBV7-2	-	-	TRBJ2-7	TGTGCCAGCAGCTTAGTTGGGGGTGGAGGGCCCTACGAGCAGTACTTC	CASSLVGGGGPYEQYF
TRBV9	-	TRBD1	TRBJ1-5	TGTGCCAGCAGTTCAGGGGGCTCGGGCAATCAGCCCCAGCATTTT	CASSSGGSGNQPQHF
TRBV11-2	-	-	TRBJ1-4	TGTGCCAGCAGCTCGACTGGTTTGATTAATGAAAAACTGTTTTTT	CASSSTGLINEKLFF
TRBV6-5	few	TRBD1	TRBJ2-7	TGTGCCAGCAGTTTACCTGGGACAGGCCGCGAGCAGTACTTC	CASSLPGTGREQYF
TRBV5-8	-	-	TRBJ2-1	TGTGCCAGCATAACTACGGATGAGCAGTTCTTC	CASITTDEQFF
TRBV7-6	-	TRBD2	TRBJ2-2	TGTGCCAGCAGCCCGGGGGGGGGAGCCTCCGGGGAGCTGTTTTTT	CASSPGGGASGELFF
TRBV23-1	-	-	TRBJ1-5	TGCGCCAGCAGTCCCCAGCGAGTCTCGTTATCGGGTTATAGCAATCAGCCCCAGCATTTT	CASSPQRVSLSGYSNQPQHF
TRBV5-5	-	TRBD1	TRBJ1-2	TGTGCCAGCAGCACGACAGGGGTCAACTATGGCTACACCTTC	CASSTTGVNYGYTF
TRBV28	-	TRBD1	TRBJ1-2	TGTGCCAGCAGCCCCCCAGGGGGCTACTATGGCTACACCTTC	CASSPPGGYYGYTF
TRBV9	once	-	TRBJ2-7	TGTGCCAGCAGCGTAGGAGGCCAGGGAGGAGTCTACGAGCAGTACTTC	CASSVGGQGGVYEQYF
TRBV7-6	once	TRBD1	TRBJ2-1	TGTGCCAGCAGTAGAGGGGACAGGAACAATGAGCAGTTCTTC	CASSRGDRNNEQFF
TRBV6-1	few	TRBD1	TRBJ1-5	TGTGCCAGCAGTCCAGGACAGGGAGGCAATCAGCCCCAGCATTTT	CASSPGQGGNQPQHF
TRBV19	-	TRBD2	TRBJ2-1	TGTGCCAGTAGTTCTGGAGGCGGGAGGGCAAGCAATGAGCAGTTCTTC	CASSSGGGRASNEQFF
TRBV5-6	-	-	TRBJ1-1	TGTGCCAGCAGCTTGGGGCCGAACACTGAAGCTTTCTTT	CASSLGPNTEAFF